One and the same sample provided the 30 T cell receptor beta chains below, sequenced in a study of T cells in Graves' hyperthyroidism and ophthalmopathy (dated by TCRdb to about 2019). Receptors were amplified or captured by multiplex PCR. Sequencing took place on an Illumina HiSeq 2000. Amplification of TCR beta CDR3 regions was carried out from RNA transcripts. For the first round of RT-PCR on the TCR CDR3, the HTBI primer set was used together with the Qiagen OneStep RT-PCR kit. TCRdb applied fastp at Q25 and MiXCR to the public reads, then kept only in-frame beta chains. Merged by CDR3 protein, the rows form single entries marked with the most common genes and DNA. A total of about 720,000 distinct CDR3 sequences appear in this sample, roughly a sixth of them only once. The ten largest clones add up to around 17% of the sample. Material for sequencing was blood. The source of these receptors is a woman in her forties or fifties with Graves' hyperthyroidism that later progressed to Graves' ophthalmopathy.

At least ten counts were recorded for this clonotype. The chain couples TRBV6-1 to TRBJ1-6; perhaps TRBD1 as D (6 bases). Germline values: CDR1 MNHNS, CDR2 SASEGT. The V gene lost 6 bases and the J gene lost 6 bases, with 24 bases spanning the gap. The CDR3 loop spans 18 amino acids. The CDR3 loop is CASSKMAPIGGGNSPLHF. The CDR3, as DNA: TGTGCCAGCAGCAAAATGGCTCCCATTGGGGGCGGTAATTCACCCCTCCACTTT.

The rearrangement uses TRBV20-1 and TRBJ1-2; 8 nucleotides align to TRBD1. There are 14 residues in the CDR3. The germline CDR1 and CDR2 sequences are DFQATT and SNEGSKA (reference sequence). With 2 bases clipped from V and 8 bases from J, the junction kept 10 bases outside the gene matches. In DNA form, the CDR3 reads TGCAGTGCTAGAATCTCAGGGGGCGCGAAAGGCTACACCTTC. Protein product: CSARISGGAKGYTF.

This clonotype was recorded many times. CDR3 coding DNA: TGTGCCGCCGCAGGCGCCACCAGCTCCTACAATGAGCAGTTCTTC. It specifies CAAAGATSSYNEQFF. V gene TRBV28 combines with J gene TRBJ2-1; D is uncertain. The CDR3 runs to 15 residues. Germline assignment: CDR1 MDHEN and CDR2 SYDVKM. V was cut by 11 bases and J by 0 bases, with 17 bases left in between.

The CDR3 bases are TGTGCCAGCAGCTTGTTGCAGACTACTGAAGCTTTCTTT. Translated: CASSLLQTTEAFF. The V call is TRBV5-8, the J call TRBJ1-1; D remains ambiguous. There are 13 residues in the CDR3. V shed 1 base and J shed 5 bases, with 9 bases lying between them. In germline, CDR1 is SGHTS, CDR2 YDEGEE. The whole variable domain, filled in from reference TRBV5-8 and TRBJ1-1, reads EAGVTQSPTHLIKTRGQQATLRCSPISGHTSVYWYQQALGLGLQFLLWYDEGEERNRGNFPPRFSGRQFPNYSSELNVNALELEDSALYLCASSLLQTTEAFFGQGTRLTVV.

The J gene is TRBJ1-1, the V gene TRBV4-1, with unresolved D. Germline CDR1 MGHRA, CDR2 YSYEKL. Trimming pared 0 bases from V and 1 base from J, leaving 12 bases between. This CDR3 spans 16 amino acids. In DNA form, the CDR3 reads TGCGCCAGCAGCCAAGAGGAGGCCATTGGGAACACTGAAGCTTTCTTT. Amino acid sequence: CASSQEEAIGNTEAFF.

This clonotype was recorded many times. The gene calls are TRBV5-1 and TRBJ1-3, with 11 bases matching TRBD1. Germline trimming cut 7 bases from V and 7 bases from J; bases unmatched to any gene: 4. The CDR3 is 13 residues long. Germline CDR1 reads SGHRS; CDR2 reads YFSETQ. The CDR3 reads CASGGQGGNTIYF. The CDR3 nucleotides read TGCGCCAGCGGGGGACAGGGGGGCAACACCATATATTTT.

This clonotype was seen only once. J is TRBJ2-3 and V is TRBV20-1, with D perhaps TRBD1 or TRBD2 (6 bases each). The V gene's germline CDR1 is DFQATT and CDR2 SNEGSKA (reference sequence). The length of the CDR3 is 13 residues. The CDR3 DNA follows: TGCAGCGGGCTTGAGGGGGGCTTAGATACGCAGTATTTT. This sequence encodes CSGLEGGLDTQYF.

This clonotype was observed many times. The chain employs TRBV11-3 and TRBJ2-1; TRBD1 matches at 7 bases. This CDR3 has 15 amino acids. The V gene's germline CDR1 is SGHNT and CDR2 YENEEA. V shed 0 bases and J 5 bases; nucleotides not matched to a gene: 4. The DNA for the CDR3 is TGTGCCAGCAGCTTAGATCGAGGGGGCCACAATGAGCAGTTCTTC. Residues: CASSLDRGGHNEQFF.

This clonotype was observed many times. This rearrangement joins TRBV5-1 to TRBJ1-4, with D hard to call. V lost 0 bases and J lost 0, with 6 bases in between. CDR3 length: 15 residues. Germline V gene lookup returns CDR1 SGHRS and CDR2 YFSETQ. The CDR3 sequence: CASSLADATNEKLFF. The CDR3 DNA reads TGCGCCAGCAGCTTGGCGGATGCAACTAATGAAAAACTGTTTTTT. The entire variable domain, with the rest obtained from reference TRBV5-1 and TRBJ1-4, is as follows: KAGVTQTPRYLIKTRGQQVTLSCSPISGHRSVSWYQQTPGQGLQFLFEYFSETQRNKGNFPGRFSGRQFSNSRSEMNVSTLELGDSALYLCASSLADATNEKLFFGSGTQLSVL.

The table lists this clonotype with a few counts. CDR3 bases: TGTGCCAGTAGTATATTTGGGGGGAACACTGAAGCTTTCTTT. It codes for CASSIFGGNTEAFF. The chain is built from TRBV19 and TRBJ1-1, with a weak D call TRBD1 (5 bases). Trimming shortened V by 2 bases and J by 1 base, and 8 bases separated the two germline ends. Germline CDR1 LNHDA, CDR2 SQIVND (reference sequence). This CDR3 region has 14 residues.

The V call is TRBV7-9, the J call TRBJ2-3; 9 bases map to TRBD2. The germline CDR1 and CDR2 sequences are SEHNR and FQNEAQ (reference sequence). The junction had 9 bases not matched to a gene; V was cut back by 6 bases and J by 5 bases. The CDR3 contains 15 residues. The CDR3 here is CASSRPGTSQDTQYF. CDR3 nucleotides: TGTGCCAGCAGTCGGCCCGGGACTAGCCAAGATACGCAGTATTTT.

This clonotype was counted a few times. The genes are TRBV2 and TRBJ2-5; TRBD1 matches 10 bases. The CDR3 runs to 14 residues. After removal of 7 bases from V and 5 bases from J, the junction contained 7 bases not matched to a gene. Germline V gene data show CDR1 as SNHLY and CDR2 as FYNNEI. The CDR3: CASKRQGARETQYF. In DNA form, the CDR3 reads TGTGCCAGCAAGAGACAGGGGGCGCGGGAGACCCAGTACTTC. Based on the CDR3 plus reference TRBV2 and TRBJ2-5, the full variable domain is EPEVTQTPSHQVTQMGQEVILRCVPISNHLYFYWYRQILGQKVEFLVSFYNNEISEKSEIFDDQFSVERPDGSNFTLKIRSTKLEDSAMYFCASKRQGARETQYFGPGTRLLVL.

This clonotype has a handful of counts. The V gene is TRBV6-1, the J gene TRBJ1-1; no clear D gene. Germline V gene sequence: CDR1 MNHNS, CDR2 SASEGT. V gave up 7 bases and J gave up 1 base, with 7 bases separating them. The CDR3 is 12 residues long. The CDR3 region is CASKTANTEAFF. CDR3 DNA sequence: TGTGCCAGCAAGACTGCGAACACTGAAGCTTTCTTT.

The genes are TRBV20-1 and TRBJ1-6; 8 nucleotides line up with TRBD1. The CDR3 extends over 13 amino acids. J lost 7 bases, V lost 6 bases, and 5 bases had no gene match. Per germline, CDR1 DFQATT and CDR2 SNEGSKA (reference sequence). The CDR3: CSAPGQVNSPLHF. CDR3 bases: TGCAGTGCCCCGGGACAGGTGAATTCACCCCTCCACTTT.

CDR3 DNA sequence: TGCAGTGCCACGGCCGTGGGGGAGCAGTACTTC. This sequence encodes CSATAVGEQYF. V gene TRBV20-1 combines with J gene TRBJ2-7; unclear D gene. Per the germline V gene, CDR1 is DFQATT and CDR2 is SNEGSKA (reference sequence). The V end was cut by 6 bases, the J end by 7 bases, with 13 bases between. This CDR3 region has 11 residues.

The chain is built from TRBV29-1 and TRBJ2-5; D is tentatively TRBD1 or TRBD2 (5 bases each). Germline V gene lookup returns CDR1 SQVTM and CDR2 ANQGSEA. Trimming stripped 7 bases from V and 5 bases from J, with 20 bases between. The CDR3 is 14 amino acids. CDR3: CSEDPTRGRETQYF. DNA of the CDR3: TGCAGCGAAGACCCGACTCGGGGCCGGGAGACCCAGTACTTC.

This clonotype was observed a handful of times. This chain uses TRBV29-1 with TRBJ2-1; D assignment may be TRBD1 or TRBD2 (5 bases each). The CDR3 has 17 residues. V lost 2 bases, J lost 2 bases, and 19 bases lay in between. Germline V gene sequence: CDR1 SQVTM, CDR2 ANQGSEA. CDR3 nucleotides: TGCAGCGTTGAATGGGCCCTCGGGGCCGTCCCCTACAATGAGCAGTTCTTC. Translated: CSVEWALGAVPYNEQFF.

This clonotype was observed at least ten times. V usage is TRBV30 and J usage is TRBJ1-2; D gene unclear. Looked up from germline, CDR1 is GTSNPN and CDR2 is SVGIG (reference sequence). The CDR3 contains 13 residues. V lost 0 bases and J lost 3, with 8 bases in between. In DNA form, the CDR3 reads TGTGCCTGGAGTGTAGATAGGGACTATGGCTACACCTTC. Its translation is CAWSVDRDYGYTF.

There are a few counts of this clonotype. CDR3 DNA: TGTGCCAGCAGCTTGTCTCCGGGGGCGTCAGATACGCAGTATTTT. Its translation is CASSLSPGASDTQYF. The rearrangement joins TRBV5-4 to TRBJ2-3; TRBD1 or TRBD2 may be the D gene (6 bases each). Between the trimmed V and J ends, which lost 1 base and 4 bases, there was a span of 13 bases. CDR1 SGHNT and CDR2 YYREEE come from the germline V gene (reference sequence). The CDR3 has 15 amino acids.

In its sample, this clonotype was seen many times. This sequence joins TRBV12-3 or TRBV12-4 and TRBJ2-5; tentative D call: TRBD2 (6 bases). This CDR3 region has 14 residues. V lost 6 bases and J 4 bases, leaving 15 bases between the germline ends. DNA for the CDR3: TGTGCCAGCAGCTCATCTAGCGTTGGAGAGACCCAGTACTTC. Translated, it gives CASSSSSVGETQYF.

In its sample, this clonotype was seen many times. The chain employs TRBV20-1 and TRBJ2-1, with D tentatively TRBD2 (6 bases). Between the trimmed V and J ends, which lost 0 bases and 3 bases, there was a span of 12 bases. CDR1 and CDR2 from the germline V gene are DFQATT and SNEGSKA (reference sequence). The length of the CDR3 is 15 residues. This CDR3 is CSAREAGSLYNEQFF. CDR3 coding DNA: TGCAGTGCTAGAGAGGCGGGATCCCTCTACAATGAGCAGTTCTTC.

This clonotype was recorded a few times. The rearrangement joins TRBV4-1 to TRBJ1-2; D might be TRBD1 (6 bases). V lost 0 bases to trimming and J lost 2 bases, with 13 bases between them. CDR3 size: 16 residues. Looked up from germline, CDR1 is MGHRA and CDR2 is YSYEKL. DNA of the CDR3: TGCGCCAGCAGCCAAGATTGGGGACAACCGAACTATGGCTACACCTTC. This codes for CASSQDWGQPNYGYTF.

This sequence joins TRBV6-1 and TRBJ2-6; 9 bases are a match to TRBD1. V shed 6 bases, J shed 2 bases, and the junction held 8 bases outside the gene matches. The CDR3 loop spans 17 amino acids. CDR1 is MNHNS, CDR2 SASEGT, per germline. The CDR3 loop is CASSKGQGRAGANVLTF. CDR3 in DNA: TGTGCCAGCAGCAAAGGACAGGGGAGGGCTGGGGCCAACGTCCTGACTTTC.

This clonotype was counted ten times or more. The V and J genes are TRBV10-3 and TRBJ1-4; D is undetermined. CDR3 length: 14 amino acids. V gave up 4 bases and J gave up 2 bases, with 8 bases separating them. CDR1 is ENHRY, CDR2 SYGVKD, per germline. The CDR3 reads CAISVSGTNEKLFF. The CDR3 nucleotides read TGTGCCATCAGTGTGTCGGGGACTAATGAAAAACTGTTTTTT.

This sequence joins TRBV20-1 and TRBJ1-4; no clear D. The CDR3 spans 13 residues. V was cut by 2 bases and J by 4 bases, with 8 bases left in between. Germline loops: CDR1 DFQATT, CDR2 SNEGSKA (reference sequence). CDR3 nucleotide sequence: TGCAGTGCTAGACCGGTTAATAATGAAAAACTGTTTTTT. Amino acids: CSARPVNNEKLFF.

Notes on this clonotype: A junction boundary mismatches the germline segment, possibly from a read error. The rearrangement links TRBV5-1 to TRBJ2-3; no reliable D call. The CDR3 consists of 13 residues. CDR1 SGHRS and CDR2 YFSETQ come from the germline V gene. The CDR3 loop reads CAGSADGTDTQYF. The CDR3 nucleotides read TGCGCCGGCAGCGCGGACGGCACAGATACGCAGTATTTT.

CDR3 loop: CATSDYENRDSDLYEQYF. In DNA, the CDR3 is TGTGCCACCAGTGATTACGAAAACCGGGACAGCGACTTGTACGAGCAGTACTTC. This rearrangement joins TRBV24-1 to TRBJ2-7; 7 bases line up with TRBD1. Per the germline V gene, CDR1 is KGHDR and CDR2 is SFDVKD. Losses at the gene ends were 2 bases for V and 4 bases for J; bases not matched to a gene: 16. The CDR3 covers 18 residues.

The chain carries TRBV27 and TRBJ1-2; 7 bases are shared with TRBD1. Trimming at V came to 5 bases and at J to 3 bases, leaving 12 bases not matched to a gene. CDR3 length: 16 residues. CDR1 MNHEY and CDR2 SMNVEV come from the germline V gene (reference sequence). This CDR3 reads CASSPLGQGEDYGYTF. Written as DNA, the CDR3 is TGTGCCAGCAGTCCCTTGGGGCAGGGGGAGGACTATGGCTACACCTTC.

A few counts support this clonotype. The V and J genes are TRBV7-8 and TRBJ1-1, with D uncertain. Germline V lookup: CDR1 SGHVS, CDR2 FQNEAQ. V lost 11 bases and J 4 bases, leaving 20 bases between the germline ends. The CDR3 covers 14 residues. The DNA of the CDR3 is TGTGCCTCAAGGGAATTAGACTTAAGCACTGAAGCTTTCTTT. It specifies CASRELDLSTEAFF.

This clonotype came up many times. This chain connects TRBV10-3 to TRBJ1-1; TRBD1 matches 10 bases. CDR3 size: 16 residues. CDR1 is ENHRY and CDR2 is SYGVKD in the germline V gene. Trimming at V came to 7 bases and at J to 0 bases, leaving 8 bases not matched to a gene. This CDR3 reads CAITPGTGAVNTEAFF. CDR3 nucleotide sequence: TGTGCCATCACCCCCGGGACAGGGGCTGTGAACACTGAAGCTTTCTTT.